The present T cell receptor (beta chain) was sequenced within a study of T-cell reconstitution after alpha-beta-depleted transplantation in children. Study findings and constraints: From surviving recipient T cells and thymic progenitors came the high day-60 TCRbeta diversity observed in some patients. Several hundred rapidly expanded clones from non-depleted graft cells reportedly supplied alpha-beta T cells about two months post-transplant. T-cell numbers and diversity one year post-transplant derived largely from freshly generated T cells.

The CDR3 sequence is 14 residues long. Germline assignment: CDR1 SGHRS and CDR2 YFSETQ. The V gene end was trimmed by 4 bases and the J gene end by 5 bases; junction bases not matched to a gene: 5. This clonotype was seen only once. Its cognate antigen is unknown. A TCRbeta library incorporating unique molecular identifiers was prepared. TCRdb fed the PCR reads into MiXCR, producing one record per CDR3 protein. The sample lists 800,000 to 1,000,000 distinct CDR3 sequences, roughly 31% occurring once. J is TRBJ2-5 and V is TRBV5-1; 10 bases are a match to TRBD2. This clonotype originated in a boy in the first two years of life who had a stem cell transplant for SCID, so the T cells may come from the graft donor. The sample was PBMCs, mostly from graft donor cells, taken 360 days after TCRalphabeta/CD19-depleted stem cell transplant. This CDR3 reads CASSAAGGPETQYF. In nucleotides, the CDR3 is TGCGCCAGCAGCGCAGCGGGGGGGCCTGAGACCCAGTACTTC.